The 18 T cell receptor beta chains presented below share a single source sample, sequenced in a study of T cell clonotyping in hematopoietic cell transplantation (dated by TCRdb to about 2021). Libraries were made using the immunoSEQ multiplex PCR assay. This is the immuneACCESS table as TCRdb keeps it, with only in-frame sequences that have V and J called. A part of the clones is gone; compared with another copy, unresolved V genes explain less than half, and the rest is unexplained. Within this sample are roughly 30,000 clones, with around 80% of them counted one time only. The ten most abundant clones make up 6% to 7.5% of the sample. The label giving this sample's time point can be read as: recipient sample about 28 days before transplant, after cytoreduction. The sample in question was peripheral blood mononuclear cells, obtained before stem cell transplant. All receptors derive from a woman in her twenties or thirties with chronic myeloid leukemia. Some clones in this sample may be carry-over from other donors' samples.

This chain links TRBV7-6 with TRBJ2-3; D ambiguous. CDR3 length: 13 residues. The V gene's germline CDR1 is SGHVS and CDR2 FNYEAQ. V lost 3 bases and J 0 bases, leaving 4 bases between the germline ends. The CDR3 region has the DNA TGTGCCAGCAGCTTGGTCAGCACAGATACGCAGTATTTT. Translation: CASSLVSTDTQYF.

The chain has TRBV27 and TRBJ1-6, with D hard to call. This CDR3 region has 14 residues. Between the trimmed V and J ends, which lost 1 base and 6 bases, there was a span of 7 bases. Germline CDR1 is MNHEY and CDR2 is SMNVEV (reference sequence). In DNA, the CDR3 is TGTGCCAGCAGTTTATTACAGCCTAATTCACCCCTCCACTTT. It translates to CASSLLQPNSPLHF.

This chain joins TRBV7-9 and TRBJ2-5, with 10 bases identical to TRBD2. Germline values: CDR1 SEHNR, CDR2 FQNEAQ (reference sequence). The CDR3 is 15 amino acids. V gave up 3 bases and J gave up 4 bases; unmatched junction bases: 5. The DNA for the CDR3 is TGTGCCAGCAGCTTGCAACTAGCGGGGACAGAGACCCAGTACTTC. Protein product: CASSLQLAGTETQYF.

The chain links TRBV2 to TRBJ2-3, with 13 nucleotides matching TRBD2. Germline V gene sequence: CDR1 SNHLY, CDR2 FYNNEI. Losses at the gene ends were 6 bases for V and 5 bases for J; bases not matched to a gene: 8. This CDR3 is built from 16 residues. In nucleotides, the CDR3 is TGTGCCAGCAGAGAAACTAGCGGGGGGGCTGGAGATACGCAGTATTTT. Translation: CASRETSGGAGDTQYF.

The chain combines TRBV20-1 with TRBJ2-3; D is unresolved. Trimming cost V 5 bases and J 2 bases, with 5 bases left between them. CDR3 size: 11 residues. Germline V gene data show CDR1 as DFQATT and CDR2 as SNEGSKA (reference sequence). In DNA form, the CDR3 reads TGCAGTGCTGTAGACACAGATACGCAGTATTTT. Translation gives CSAVDTDTQYF.

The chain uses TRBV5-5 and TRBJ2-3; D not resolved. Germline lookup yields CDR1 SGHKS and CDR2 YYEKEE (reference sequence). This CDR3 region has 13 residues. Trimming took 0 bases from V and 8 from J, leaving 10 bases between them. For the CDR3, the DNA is TGTGCCAGCAGCTTGGAGGCCCATGCTACGCAGTATTTT. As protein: CASSLEAHATQYF. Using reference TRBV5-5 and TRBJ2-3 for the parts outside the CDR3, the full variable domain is DAGVTQSPTHLIKTRGQQVTLRCSPISGHKSVSWYQQVLGQGPQFIFQYYEKEERGRGNFPDRFSARQFPNYSSELNVNALLLGDSALYLCASSLEAHATQYFGPGTRLTVL.

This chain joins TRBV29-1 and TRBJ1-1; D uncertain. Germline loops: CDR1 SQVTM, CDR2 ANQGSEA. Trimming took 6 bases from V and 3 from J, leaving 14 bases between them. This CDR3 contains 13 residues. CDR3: CSVDTDGDTEAFF. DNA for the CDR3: TGCAGCGTGGATACCGACGGGGACACTGAAGCTTTCTTT.

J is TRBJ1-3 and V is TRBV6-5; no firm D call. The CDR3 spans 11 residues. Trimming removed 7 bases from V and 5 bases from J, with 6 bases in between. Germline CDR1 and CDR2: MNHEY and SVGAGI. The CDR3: CASKARNTIYF. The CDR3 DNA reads TGTGCCAGCAAGGCTAGAAACACCATATATTTT.

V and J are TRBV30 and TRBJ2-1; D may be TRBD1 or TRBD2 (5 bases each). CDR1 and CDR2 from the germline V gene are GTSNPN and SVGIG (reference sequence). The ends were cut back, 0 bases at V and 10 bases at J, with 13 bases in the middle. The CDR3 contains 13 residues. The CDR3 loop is CAWSVTGRGEQFF. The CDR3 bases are TGTGCCTGGAGTGTGACGGGGCGCGGAGAGCAGTTCTTC. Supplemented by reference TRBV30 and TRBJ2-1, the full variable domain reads SQTIHQWPATLVQPVGSPLSLECTVEGTSNPNLYWYRQAAGRGLQLLFYSVGIGQISSEVPQNLSASRPQDRQFILSSKKLLLSDSGFYLCAWSVTGRGEQFFGPGTRLTVL.

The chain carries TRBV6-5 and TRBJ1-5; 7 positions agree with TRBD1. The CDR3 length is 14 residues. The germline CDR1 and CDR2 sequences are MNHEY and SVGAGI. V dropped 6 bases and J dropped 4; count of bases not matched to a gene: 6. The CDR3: CASSAGGRNQPQHF. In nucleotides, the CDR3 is TGTGCCAGCAGCGCAGGGGGACGAAATCAGCCCCAGCATTTT.

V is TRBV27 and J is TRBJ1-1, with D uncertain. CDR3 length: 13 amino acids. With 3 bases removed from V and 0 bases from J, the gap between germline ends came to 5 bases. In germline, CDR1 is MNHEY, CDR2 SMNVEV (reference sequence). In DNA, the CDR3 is TGTGCCAGCAGTTTTATCGTGAACACTGAAGCTTTCTTT. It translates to CASSFIVNTEAFF.

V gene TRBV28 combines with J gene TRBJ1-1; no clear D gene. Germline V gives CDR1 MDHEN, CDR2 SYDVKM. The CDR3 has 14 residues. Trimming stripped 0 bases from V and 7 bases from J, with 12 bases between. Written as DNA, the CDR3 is TGTGCCAGCAGTTTATGGAGAGGGAGAAATGAAGCTTTCTTT. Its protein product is CASSLWRGRNEAFF.

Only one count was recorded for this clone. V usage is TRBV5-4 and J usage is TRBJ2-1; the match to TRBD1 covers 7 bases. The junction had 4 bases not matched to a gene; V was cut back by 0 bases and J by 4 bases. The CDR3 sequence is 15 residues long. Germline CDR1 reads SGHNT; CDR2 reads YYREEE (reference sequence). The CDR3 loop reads CASSLGGTVYNEQFF. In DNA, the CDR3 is TGTGCCAGCAGCTTGGGGGGGACAGTATACAATGAGCAGTTCTTC.

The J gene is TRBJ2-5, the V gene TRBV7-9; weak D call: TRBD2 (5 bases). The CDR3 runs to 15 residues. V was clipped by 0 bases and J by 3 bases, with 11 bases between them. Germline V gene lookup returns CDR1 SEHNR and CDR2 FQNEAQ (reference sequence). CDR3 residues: CASSLARAIKETQYF. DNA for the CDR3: TGTGCCAGCAGCTTAGCGCGGGCTATTAAAGAGACCCAGTACTTC.

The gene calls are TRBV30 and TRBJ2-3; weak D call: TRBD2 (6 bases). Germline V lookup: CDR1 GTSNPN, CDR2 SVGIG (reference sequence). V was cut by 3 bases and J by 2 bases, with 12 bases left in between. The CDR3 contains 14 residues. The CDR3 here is CAWSAGGFTDTQYF. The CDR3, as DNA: TGTGCCTGGAGCGCCGGGGGATTCACAGATACGCAGTATTTT.

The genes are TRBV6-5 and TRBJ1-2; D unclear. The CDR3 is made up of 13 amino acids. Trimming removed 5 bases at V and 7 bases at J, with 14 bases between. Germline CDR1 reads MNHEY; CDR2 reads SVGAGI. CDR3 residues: CASSPSVGPGYTF. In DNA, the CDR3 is TGTGCCAGCAGTCCCTCGGTGGGCCCTGGCTACACCTTC.

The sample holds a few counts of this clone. CDR3 loop: CAWSVLRDSPYEQYF. The CDR3 nucleotides read TGTGCCTGGAGTGTACTTAGGGACTCCCCCTACGAGCAGTACTTC. J is TRBJ2-7 and V is TRBV30, with D possibly matching TRBD2 (6 bases). V was pared by 0 bases and J by 2 bases, with 14 bases between. Per the germline V gene, CDR1 is GTSNPN and CDR2 is SVGIG (reference sequence). The CDR3 is 15 amino acids.

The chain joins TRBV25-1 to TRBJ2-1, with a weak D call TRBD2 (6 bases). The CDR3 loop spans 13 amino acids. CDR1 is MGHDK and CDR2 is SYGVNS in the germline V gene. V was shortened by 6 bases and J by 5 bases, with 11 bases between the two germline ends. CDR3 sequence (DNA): TGTGCCAGCAGCAGGGACTTCGACAATGAGCAGTTCTTC. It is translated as CASSRDFDNEQFF.